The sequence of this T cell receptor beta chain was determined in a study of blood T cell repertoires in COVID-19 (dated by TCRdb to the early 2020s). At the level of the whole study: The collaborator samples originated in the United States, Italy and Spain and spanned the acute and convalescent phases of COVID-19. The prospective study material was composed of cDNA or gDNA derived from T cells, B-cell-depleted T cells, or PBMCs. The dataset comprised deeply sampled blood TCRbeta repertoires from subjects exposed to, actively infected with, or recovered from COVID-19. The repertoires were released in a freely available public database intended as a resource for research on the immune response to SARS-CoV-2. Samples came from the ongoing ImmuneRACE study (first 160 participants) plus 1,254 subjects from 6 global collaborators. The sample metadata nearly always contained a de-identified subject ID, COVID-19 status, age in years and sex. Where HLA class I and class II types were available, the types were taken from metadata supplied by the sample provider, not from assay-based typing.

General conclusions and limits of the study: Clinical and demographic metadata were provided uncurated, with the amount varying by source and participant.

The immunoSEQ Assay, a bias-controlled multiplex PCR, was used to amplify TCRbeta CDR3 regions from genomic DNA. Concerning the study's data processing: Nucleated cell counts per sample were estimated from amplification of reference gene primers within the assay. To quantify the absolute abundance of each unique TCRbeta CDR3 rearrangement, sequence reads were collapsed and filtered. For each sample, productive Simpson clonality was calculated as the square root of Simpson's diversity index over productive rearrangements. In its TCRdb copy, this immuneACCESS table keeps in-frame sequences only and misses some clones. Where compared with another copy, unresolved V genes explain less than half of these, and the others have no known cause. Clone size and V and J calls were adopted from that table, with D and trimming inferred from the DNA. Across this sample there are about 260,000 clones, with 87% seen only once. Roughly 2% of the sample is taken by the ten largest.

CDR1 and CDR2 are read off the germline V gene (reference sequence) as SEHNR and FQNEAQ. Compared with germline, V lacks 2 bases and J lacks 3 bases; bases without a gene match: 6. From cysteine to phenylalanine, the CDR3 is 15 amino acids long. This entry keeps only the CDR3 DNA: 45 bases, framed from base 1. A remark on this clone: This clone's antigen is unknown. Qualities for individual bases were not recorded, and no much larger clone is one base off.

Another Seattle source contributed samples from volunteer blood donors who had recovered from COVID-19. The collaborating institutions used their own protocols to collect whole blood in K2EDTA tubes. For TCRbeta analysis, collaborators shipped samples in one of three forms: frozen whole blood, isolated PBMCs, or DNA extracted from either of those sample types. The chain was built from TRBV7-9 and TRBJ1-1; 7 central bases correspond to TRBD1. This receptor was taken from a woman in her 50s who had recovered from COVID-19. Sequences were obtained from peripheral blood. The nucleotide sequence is TGTGCCAGCAGCTTACGAGGGGGCGCATACACTGAAGCTTTCTTT. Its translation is CASSLRGGAYTEAFF.